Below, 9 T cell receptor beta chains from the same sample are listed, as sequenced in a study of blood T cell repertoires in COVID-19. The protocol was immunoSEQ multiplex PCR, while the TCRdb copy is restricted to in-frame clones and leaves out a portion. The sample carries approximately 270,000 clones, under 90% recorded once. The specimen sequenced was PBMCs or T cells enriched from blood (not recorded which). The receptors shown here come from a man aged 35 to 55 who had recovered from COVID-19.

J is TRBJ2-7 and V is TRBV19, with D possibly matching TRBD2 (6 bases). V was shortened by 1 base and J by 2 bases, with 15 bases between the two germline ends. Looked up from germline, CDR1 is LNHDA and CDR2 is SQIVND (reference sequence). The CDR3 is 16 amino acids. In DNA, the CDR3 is TGTGCCAGTAGTATAGGGGGCGGGGAAATCCCCTACGAGCAGTACTTC. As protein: CASSIGGGEIPYEQYF. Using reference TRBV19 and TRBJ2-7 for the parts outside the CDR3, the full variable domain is DGGITQSPKYLFRKEGQNVTLSCEQNLNHDAMYWYRQDPGQGLRLIYYSQIVNDFQKGDIAEGYSVSREKKESFPLTVTSAQKNPTAFYLCASSIGGGEIPYEQYFGPGTRLTVT.

The CDR3 DNA is TGCAGCACCTCCGGGACAGGGTTGACAGATACGCAGTATTTT. Protein product: CSTSGTGLTDTQYF. This chain joins TRBV29-1 and TRBJ2-3; 9 positions agree with TRBD1. The trim removed 8 bases at V and 3 bases at J, leaving 9 bases unmatched. The CDR3 is 14 amino acids. CDR1 is SQVTM and CDR2 is ANQGSEA in the germline V gene.

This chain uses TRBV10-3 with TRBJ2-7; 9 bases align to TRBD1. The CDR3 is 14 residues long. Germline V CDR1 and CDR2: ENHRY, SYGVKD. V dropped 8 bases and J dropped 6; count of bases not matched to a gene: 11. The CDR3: CAIAVRGQGGEQYF. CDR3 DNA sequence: TGTGCCATCGCGGTGAGGGGACAGGGCGGCGAGCAGTACTTC.

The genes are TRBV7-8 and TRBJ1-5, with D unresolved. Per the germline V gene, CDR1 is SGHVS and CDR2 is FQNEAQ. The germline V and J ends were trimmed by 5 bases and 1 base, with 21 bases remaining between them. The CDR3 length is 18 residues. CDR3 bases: TGTGCCAGCAGCCCAAATCAACCGGGGTTGGGGAGCAATCAGCCCCAGCATTTT. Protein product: CASSPNQPGLGSNQPQHF.

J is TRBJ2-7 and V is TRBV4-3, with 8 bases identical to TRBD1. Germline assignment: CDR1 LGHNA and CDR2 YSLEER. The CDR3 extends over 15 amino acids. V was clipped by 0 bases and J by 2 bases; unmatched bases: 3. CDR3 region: CASSQEQGVTYEQYF. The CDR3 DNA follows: TGCGCCAGCAGCCAAGAACAGGGGGTAACCTACGAGCAGTACTTC.

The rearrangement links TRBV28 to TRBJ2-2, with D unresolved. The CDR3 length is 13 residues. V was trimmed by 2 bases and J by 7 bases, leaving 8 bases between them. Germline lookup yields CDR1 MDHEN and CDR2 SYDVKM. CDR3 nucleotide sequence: TGTGCCAGCAGTTTAGTTACAGTCGGGGAGCTGTTTTTT. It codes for CASSLVTVGELFF. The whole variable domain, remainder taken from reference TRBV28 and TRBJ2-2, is DVKVTQSSRYLVKRTGEKVFLECVQDMDHENMFWYRQDPGLGLRLIYFSYDVKMKEKGDIPEGYSVSREKKERFSLILESASTNQTSMYLCASSLVTVGELFFGEGSRLTVL.

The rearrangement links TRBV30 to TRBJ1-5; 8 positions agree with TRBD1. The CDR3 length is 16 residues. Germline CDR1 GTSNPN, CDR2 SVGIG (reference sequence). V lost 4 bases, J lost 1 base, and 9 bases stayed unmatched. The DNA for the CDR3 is TGTGCCTGGACTTCCCGGGACAGGCTCAGCAATCAGCCCCAGCATTTT. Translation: CAWTSRDRLSNQPQHF.

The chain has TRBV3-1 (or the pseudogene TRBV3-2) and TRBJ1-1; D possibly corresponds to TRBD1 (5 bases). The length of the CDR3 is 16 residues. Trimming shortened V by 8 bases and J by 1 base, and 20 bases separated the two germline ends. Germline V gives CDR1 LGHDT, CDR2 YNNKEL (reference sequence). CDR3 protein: CASGRGRGTGNTEAFF. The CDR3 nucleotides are TGTGCCAGCGGGCGGGGCCGGGGGACGGGGAACACTGAAGCTTTCTTT.

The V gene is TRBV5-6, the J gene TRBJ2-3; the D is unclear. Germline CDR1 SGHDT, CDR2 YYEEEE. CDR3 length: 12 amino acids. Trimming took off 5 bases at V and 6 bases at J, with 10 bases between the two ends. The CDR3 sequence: CASSRALDTQYF. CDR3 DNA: TGTGCCAGCAGTAGAGCCCTTGATACGCAGTATTTT.